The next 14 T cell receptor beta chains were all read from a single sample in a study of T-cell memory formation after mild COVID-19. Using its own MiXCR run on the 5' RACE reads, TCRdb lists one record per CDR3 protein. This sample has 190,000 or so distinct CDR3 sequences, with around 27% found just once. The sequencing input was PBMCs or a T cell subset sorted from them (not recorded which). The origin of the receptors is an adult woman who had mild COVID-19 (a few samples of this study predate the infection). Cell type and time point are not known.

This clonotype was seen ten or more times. CDR3 amino acids: CASSFRPTGAGTDTQYF. The CDR3 DNA sequence: TGTGCCAGCAGCTTCCGCCCTACAGGGGCCGGCACAGATACGCAGTATTTT. The chain carries TRBV7-2 and TRBJ2-3; 7 bases line up with TRBD1. The germline gives CDR1 SGHTA, CDR2 FQGNSA. The junction had 10 bases not matched to a gene; V was cut back by 3 bases and J by 1 base. This CDR3 is built from 17 residues.

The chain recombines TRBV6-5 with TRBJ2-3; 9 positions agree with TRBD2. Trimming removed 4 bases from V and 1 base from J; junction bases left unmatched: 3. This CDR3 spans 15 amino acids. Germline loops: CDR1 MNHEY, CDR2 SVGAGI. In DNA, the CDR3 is TGTGCCAGCAGTTTAGCGGGGGCCCGCACAGATACGCAGTATTTT. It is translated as CASSLAGARTDTQYF.

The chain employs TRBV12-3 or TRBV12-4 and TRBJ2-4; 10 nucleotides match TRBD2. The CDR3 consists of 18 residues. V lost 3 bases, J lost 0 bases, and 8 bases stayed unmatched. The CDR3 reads CASSFTSGNLGAKNIQYF. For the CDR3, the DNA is TGTGCCAGCAGTTTCACTAGCGGGAATCTGGGAGCCAAAAACATTCAGTACTTC.

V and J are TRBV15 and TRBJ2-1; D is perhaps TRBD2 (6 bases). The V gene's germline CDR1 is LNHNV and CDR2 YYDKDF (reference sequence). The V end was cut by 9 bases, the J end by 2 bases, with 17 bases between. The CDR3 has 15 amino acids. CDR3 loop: CATQGLGVPYNEQFF. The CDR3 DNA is TGTGCCACTCAGGGACTCGGGGTCCCCTACAATGAGCAGTTCTTC.

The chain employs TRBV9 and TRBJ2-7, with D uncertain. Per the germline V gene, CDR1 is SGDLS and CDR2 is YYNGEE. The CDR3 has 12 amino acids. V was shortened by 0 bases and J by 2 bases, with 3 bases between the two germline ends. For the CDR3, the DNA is TGTGCCAGCAGCGTAGCCCCCTACGAGCAGTACTTC. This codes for CASSVAPYEQYF.

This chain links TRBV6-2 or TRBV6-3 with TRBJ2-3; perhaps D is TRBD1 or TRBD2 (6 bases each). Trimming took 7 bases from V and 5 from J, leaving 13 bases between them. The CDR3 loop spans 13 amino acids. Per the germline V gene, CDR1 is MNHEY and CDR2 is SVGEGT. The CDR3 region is CASTPGAGDTQYF. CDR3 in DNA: TGTGCCAGCACCCCGGGGGCTGGAGATACGCAGTATTTT.

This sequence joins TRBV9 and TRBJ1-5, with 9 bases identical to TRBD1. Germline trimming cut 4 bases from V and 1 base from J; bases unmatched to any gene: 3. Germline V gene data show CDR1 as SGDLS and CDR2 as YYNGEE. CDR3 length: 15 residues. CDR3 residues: CASSSTGGSNQPQHF. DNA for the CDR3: TGTGCCAGCAGCTCGACAGGGGGGAGCAATCAGCCCCAGCATTTT.

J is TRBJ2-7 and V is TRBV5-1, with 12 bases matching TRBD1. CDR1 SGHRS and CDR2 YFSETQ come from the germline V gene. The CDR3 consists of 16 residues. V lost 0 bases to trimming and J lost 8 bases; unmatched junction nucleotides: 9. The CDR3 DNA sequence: TGCGCCAGCAGCTTGGCCTCGGGGACAGGGGGCTTTCAGCAGTACTTC. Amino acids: CASSLASGTGGFQQYF.

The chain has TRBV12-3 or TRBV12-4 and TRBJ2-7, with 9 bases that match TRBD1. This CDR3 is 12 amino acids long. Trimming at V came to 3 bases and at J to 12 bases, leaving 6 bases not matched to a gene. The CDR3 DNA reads TGTGCCAGCAGTTTTCCCGGGACAGGGAGGTACTTC. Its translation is CASSFPGTGRYF.

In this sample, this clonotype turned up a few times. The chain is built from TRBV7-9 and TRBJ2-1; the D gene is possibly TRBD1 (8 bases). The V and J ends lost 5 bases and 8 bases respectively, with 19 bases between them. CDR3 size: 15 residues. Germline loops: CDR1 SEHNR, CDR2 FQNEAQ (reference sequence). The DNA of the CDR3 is TGTGCCAGCAGCCCACAGCGGACAGGGAGGGATGAGCAGTTCTTC. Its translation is CASSPQRTGRDEQFF.

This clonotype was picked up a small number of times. This CDR3 is CASSVVAGITDTQYF. The CDR3, as DNA: TGTGCCAGCAGCGTAGTAGCGGGGATCACAGATACGCAGTATTTT. The chain employs TRBV9 and TRBJ2-3, with 8 bases identical to TRBD2. V was pared by 0 bases and J by 2 bases, with 2 bases of the junction left unmatched. This CDR3 comprises 15 residues. From germline, CDR1 is SGDLS and CDR2 YYNGEE.

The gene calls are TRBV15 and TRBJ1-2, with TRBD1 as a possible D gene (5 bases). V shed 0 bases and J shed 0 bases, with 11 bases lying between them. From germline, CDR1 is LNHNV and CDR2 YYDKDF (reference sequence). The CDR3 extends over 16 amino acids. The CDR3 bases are TGTGCCACCAGCAGAGAGGTGGGGACGGCTAACTATGGCTACACCTTC. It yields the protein CATSREVGTANYGYTF.

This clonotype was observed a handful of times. The CDR3 protein is CASSPVLAGGYEQFF. The CDR3 nucleotides read TGTGCCAGCAGCCCCGTTCTAGCCGGTGGGTATGAGCAGTTCTTC. The J gene is TRBJ2-1, the V gene TRBV7-2; D is possibly TRBD2 (5 bases). The ends were cut back, 5 bases at V and 8 bases at J, with 19 bases in the middle. Germline-derived CDR1 and CDR2 are SGHTA and FQGNSA. CDR3 length: 15 residues.

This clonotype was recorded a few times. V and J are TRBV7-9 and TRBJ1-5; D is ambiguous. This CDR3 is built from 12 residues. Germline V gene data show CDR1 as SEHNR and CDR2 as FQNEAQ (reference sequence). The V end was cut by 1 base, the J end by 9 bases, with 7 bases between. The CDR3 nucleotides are TGTGCCAGCAGCTTAGTCGCGGGGCCCCAGCATTTT. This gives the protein CASSLVAGPQHF.